What follows is one T cell receptor (beta chain) and its context. The data were obtained in a study of T cell changes during pregnancy in multiple sclerosis. CDR3 length equals 15 residues. The junction had 1 base not matched to a gene; V was cut back by 0 bases and J by 2 bases. CDR1 and CDR2 from the germline V gene are SGHTA and FQGNSA. Sequenced by immunoSEQ multiplex PCR; TCRdb stores in-frame clones only, minus some. The sample consists of about 70,000 clones, about 94% of them appearing once. Sequenced material: peripheral blood, taken in the third trimester of pregnancy. This TCR derives from a female donor with multiple sclerosis, enrolled in a pregnancy study. The V and J genes are TRBV7-2 and TRBJ1-2; TRBD1 matches at 9 bases. CDR3 nucleotides: TGTGCCAGCAGCTTAGCGGACAGGGGAAACTATGGCTACACCTTC. Translation: CASSLADRGNYGYTF.